The clone carrying this T cell receptor beta chain was seen only a few times. Antigen specificity is unknown. This specimen comes from a study of cytomegalovirus exposure and HLA in healthy donors. General observations from the study: High specificity and sensitivity for cytomegalovirus status were reported for the classifier. Indistinguishability led to the exclusion of some V segments, TRBV6-2 and TRBV6-3 included. In a later analysis, a missense DCLRE1C variant was linked to TCR beta V- and J-gene trimming.

60 Vbeta and 13 Jbeta primers were used in PCR. Clones were sequenced by immunoSEQ multiplex PCR, and TCRdb holds only the in-frame ones, with some missing. The sample holds about 150,000 clones; around 9% are singletons and the top ten take 6% to 7.5%. Germline V CDR1 and CDR2: SGHRS, YFSETQ. The CDR3 runs to 16 residues. Unmatched junction bases numbered 5, after V lost 3 bases and J lost 0 bases. The sample consisted of PBMCs. This receptor was taken from a woman aged 40 to 50 in good health and CMV-seropositive. The V call is TRBV5-1, the J call TRBJ1-3, with 8 bases lining up with TRBD1. CDR3: CASSSGQEISGNTIYF. In DNA, the CDR3 is TGCGCCAGCAGCTCGGGACAGGAAATCTCTGGAAACACCATATATTTT. The complete variable domain, with remaining parts taken from reference TRBV5-1 and TRBJ1-3, reads KAGVTQTPRYLIKTRGQQVTLSCSPISGHRSVSWYQQTPGQGLQFLFEYFSETQRNKGNFPGRFSGRQFSNSRSEMNVSTLELGDSALYLCASSSGQEISGNTIYFGEGSWLTVV.